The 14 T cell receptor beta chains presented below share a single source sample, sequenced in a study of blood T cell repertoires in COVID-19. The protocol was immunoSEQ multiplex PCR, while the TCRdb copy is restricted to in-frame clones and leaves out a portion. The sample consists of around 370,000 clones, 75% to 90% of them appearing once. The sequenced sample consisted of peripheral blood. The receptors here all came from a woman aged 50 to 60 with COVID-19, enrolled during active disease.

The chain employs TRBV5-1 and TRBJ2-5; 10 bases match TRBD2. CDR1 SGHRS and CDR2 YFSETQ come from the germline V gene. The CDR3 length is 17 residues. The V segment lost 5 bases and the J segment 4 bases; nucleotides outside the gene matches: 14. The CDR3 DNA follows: TGCGCCAGCAGGATTGGGGCTAGCGGGAGATCTGTAGAGACCCAGTACTTC. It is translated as CASRIGASGRSVETQYF.

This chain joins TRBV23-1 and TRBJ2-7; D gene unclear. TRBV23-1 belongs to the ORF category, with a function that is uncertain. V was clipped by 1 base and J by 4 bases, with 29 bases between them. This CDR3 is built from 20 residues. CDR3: CASSQLTVREKSRPPYEQYF. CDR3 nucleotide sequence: TGCGCCAGCAGTCAATTGACTGTTCGCGAAAAGTCACGACCCCCATACGAGCAGTACTTC.

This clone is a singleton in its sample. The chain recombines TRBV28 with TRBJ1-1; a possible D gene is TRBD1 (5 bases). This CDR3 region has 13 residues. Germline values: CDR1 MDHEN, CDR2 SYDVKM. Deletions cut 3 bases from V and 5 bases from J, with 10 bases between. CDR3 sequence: CASSLGRRTEAFF. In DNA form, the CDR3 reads TGTGCCAGCAGTTTGGGGCGGCGGACTGAAGCTTTCTTT.

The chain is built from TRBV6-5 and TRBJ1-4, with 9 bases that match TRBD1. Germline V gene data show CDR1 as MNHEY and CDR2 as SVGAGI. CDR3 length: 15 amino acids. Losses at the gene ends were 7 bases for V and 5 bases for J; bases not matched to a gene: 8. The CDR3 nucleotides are TGTGCCAGCACTACGGGGACAGGGAGAAATGAAAAACTGTTTTTT. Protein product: CASTTGTGRNEKLFF.

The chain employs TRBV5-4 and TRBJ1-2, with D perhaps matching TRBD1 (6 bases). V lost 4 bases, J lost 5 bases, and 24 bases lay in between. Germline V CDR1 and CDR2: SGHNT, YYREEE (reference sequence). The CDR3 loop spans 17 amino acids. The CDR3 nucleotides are TGTGCCAGCAGCCCCCAAGGGGCAGACAGTAGGGGGTATGGCTACACCTTC. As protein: CASSPQGADSRGYGYTF.

CDR3 sequence reads: CASSGTSGYNEQFF. The CDR3 nucleotides are TGTGCCAGCAGCGGAACTAGCGGGTACAATGAGCAGTTCTTC. V is TRBV27 and J is TRBJ2-1, with 9 nucleotides matching TRBD2. Germline V gives CDR1 MNHEY, CDR2 SMNVEV (reference sequence). V trimming: 6 bases; J trimming: 4 bases; junction bases outside the gene matches: 4. CDR3 size: 14 residues.

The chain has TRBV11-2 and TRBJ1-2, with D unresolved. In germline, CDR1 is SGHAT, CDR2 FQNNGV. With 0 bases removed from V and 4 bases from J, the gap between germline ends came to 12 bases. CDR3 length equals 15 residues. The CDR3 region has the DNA TGTGCCAGCAGCTTAGAGGGAGGCCGGGCCTATGGCTACACCTTC. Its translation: CASSLEGGRAYGYTF.

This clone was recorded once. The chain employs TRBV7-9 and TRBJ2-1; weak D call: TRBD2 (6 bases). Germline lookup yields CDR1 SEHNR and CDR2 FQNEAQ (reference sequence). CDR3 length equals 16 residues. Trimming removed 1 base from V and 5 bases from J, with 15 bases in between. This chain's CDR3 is CASSLGGGRSNNEQFF. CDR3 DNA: TGTGCCAGCAGCTTAGGGGGTGGGAGGTCTAACAATGAGCAGTTCTTC.

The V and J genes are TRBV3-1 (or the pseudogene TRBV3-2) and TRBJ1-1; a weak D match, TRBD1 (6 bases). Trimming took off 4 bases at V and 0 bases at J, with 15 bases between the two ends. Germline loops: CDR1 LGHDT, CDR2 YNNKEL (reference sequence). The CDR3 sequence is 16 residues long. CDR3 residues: CASSPRPGGLNTEAFF. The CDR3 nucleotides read TGTGCCAGCAGCCCCCGACCGGGGGGGCTGAACACTGAAGCTTTCTTT.

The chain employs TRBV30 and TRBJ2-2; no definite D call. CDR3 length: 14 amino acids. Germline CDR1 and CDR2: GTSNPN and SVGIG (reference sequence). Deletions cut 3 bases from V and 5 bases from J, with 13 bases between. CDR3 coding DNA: TGTGCCTGGAGCCCCCCGTTTTTTACCGGGGAGCTGTTTTTT. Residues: CAWSPPFFTGELFF.

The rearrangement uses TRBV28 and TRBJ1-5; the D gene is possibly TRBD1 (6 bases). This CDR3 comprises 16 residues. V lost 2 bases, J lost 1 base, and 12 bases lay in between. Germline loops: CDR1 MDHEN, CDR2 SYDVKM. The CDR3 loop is CASSLNRVRSNQPQHF. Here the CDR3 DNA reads TGTGCCAGCAGTTTAAACAGGGTACGGAGCAATCAGCCCCAGCATTTT.

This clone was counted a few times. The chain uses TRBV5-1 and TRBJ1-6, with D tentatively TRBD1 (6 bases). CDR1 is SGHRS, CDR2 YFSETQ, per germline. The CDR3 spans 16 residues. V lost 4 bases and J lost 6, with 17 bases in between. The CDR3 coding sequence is TGCGCCAGCAGCCTCCTTCCGGGACACACTAATTCACCCCTCCACTTT. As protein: CASSLLPGHTNSPLHF.

CDR3 sequence reads: CASSLLPIASSYEQYF. The CDR3 DNA sequence: TGTGCCAGCAGCTTGTTGCCCATCGCCAGTTCTTACGAGCAGTACTTC. The V call is TRBV5-5, the J call TRBJ2-7; D not resolved. Germline V gives CDR1 SGHKS, CDR2 YYEKEE (reference sequence). CDR3 size: 16 residues. The ends were cut back, 1 base at V and 4 bases at J, with 18 bases in the middle.

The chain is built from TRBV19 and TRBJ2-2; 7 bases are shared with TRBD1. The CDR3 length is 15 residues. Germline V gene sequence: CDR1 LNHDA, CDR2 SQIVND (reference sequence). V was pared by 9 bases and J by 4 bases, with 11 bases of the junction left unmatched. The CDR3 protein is CASGSTGAITGELFF. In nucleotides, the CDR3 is TGTGCCAGCGGCTCTACAGGGGCGATCACCGGGGAGCTGTTTTTT.